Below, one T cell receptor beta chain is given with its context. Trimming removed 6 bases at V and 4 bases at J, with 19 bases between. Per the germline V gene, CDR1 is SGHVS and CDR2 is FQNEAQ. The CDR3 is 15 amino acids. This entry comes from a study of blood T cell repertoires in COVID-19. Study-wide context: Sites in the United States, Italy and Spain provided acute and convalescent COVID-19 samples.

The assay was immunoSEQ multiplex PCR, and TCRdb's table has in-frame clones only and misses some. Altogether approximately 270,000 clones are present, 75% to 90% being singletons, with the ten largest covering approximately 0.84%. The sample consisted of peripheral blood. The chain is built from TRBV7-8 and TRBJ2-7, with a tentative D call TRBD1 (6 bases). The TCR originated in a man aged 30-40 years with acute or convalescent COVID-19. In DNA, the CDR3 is TGTGCCAGCAGTAGGTCGGCAGGGGTGGCGTACGAGCAGTACTTC. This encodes CASSRSAGVAYEQYF.